This entry describes one T cell receptor beta chain. Its target is unknown. This sample is drawn from a study of a mutant IDH1 vaccine in newly diagnosed glioma. Study-level information: Pretreatment consisted of radiotherapy, temozolomide, or both, with most receiving both. Findings of the study overall: There seemed to be no relation between pseudoprogression and changes in top peripheral T cell clonotypes.

TCRdb keeps only in-frame clones here, not all; method: immunoSEQ multiplex PCR. The sample carries more than 50,000 clones, roughly 80% recorded once. Time point defined: week 11, during vaccination. The vaccine gave 300 ug of a 20-mer mutant IDH1 peptide subcutaneously per dose. The donors had new WHO grade 3 or 4 astrocytomas; these were IDH1-mutant and ATRX-lost. The CDR3 is made up of 15 amino acids. CDR1 and CDR2 from the germline V gene are SGHKS and YYEKEE (reference sequence). V was pared by 1 base and J by 0 bases, with 10 bases between. The source is a man between 45 and 60 years old with glioma. Sequences were derived from PBMCs, sampled from a glioma patient whose treatment included an IDH1 peptide vaccine. The chain uses TRBV5-5 and TRBJ1-1; possibly TRBD1 for D (5 bases). The CDR3 loop is CASSLSVGVNTEAFF. DNA for the CDR3: TGTGCCAGCAGCTTGTCAGTGGGGGTGAACACTGAAGCTTTCTTT.